The source of this TCR beta chain is a study of T cell repertoires in ileal Crohn's disease. CDR1 and CDR2 (germline): SGHDN, FVKESK. The CDR3 spans 16 residues. The germline V and J ends were trimmed by 1 base and 2 bases, with 12 bases remaining between them. The protocol was immunoSEQ multiplex PCR, while the TCRdb copy is restricted to in-frame clones and leaves out a portion. The sample has 55,000 to 65,000 clones, roughly nine tenths seen once. Time point specified: neoterminal ileum biopsy at postoperative endoscopy, about 6 months after surgery. Eligibility required adulthood, ileal or ileocolonic Crohn's disease and indicated ileocolonic resection. As regards this clone: Its antigen is undetermined.

Study outcomes and limitations: Sorted CD8 T cells held more high-frequency clones than CD4. The median delay to postoperative endoscopy was around 7.1 months.

Sequenced input: ileal tissue. The V and J genes are TRBV14 and TRBJ2-1; TRBD1 is a possible D gene (5 bases). The origin of this receptor is an adult with Crohn's disease. The CDR3 nucleotides are TGTGCCAGCAGCCAAGTGGGGCAGTCCCCCTACAATGAGCAGTTCTTC. It specifies CASSQVGQSPYNEQFF. Looking up the rest from reference TRBV14 and TRBJ2-1 gives the full variable domain: EAGVTQFPSHSVIEKGQTVTLRCDPISGHDNLYWYRRVMGKEIKFLLHFVKESKQDESGMPNNRFLAERTGGTYSTLKVQPAELEDSGVYFCASSQVGQSPYNEQFFGPGTRLTVL.